These 21 T cell receptor beta chains came from one sample sequenced in a study of cytomegalovirus exposure and HLA in healthy donors. This PCR relied on a set of 60 Vbeta primers and 13 Jbeta primers. The method was immunoSEQ multiplex PCR; TCRdb's version includes in-frame clones alone and lacks a portion of them. This table holds roughly 120,000 clones. Sequenced sample: PBMCs. Receptor source: a man younger than 30 in good health and CMV-seronegative.

The rearrangement uses TRBV28 and TRBJ2-7; TRBD2 agrees at 7 bases. Trimming took 6 bases from V and 3 from J; bases not matched to a gene: 11. The CDR3 totals 15 residues. The V gene's germline CDR1 is MDHEN and CDR2 SYDVKM. The CDR3 nucleotides read TGTGCCAGCAGCCTCGGGGCGGGAGCTGGCTACGAGCAGTACTTC. This gives the protein CASSLGAGAGYEQYF.

The CDR3: CASSAGGAGNQPQHF. The CDR3 nucleotides are TGTGCCAGCAGCGCAGGGGGCGCGGGCAATCAGCCCCAGCATTTT. The chain couples TRBV7-9 to TRBJ1-5; 8 nucleotides line up with TRBD1. Trimming removed 5 bases from V and 2 bases from J; junction bases left unmatched: 5. This CDR3 is 15 amino acids long. Per the germline V gene, CDR1 is SEHNR and CDR2 is FQNEAQ (reference sequence).

The rearrangement links TRBV2 to TRBJ2-3, with 8 bases identical to TRBD2. The CDR3 length is 15 residues. Germline-derived CDR1 and CDR2 are SNHLY and FYNNEI. V trimming: 4 bases; J trimming: 5 bases; junction bases outside the gene matches: 8. The CDR3 region is CASSVGGLGIDTQYF. The CDR3 region has the DNA TGTGCCAGCAGTGTGGGGGGACTAGGGATAGATACGCAGTATTTT.

The J gene is TRBJ2-7, the V gene TRBV27; the D gene is possibly TRBD1 (6 bases). This CDR3 contains 14 residues. Germline values: CDR1 MNHEY, CDR2 SMNVEV (reference sequence). Trimming removed 3 bases from V and 2 bases from J, with 11 bases in between. The CDR3 coding sequence is TGTGCCAGCAGTTTGGACGAGGGGGCCTACGAGCAGTACTTC. As protein: CASSLDEGAYEQYF.

V usage is TRBV6-5 and J usage is TRBJ1-3; 7 bases map to TRBD1. The germline gives CDR1 MNHEY, CDR2 SVGAGI. The junction had 4 bases not matched to a gene; V was cut back by 6 bases and J by 2 bases. CDR3 size: 14 residues. The CDR3 nucleotides are TGTGCCAGCAGACCTACAGGGGCTGGAAACACCATATATTTT. Its translation is CASRPTGAGNTIYF.

This chain connects TRBV6-1 to TRBJ2-2, with 9 bases fitting TRBD1. With 8 bases clipped from V and 5 bases from J, the junction kept 6 bases outside the gene matches. The CDR3 consists of 14 residues. Germline CDR1 MNHNS, CDR2 SASEGT. CDR3 nucleotide sequence: TGTGCCAGCGGGAGACAGGGGGATACCGGGGAGCTGTTTTTT. This translates into CASGRQGDTGELFF.

Worth noting for this clone: This CDR3 is missing its conserved last phenylalanine or tryptophan, likely due to a read error. The chain carries TRBV19 and TRBJ2-7; 10 nucleotides align to TRBD2. The ends lost 3 bases at V and 7 bases at J; junction bases unmatched: 6. The CDR3 is 14 residues long. Germline assignment: CDR1 LNHDA and CDR2 SQIVND (reference sequence). The CDR3 here is CASSIVGLAEEQYL. CDR3 DNA sequence: TGTGCCAGTAGTATTGTAGGACTAGCGGAAGAGCAGTACCTC.

The chain carries TRBV18 and TRBJ2-7; 8 bases align to TRBD1. In germline, CDR1 is KGHSH, CDR2 LQKENI. V shed 6 bases and J 3 bases; nucleotides not matched to a gene: 4. The CDR3 runs 13 residues. The DNA for the CDR3 is TGTGCCAGCTCTTCCGGGACAGGCTACGAGCAGTACTTC. Encoded protein: CASSSGTGYEQYF.

The CDR3 is CASLSRGLADTQYF. The CDR3 nucleotides are TGTGCCAGCCTAAGCAGGGGGCTTGCAGATACGCAGTATTTT. The chain employs TRBV2 and TRBJ2-3; 8 nucleotides match TRBD1. The V segment lost 8 bases and the J segment 4 bases; nucleotides outside the gene matches: 8. Germline V gene lookup returns CDR1 SNHLY and CDR2 FYNNEI. CDR3 length: 14 residues.

This chain connects TRBV2 to TRBJ2-3; 11 bases fit TRBD2. J gave up 0 bases and V 7 bases, and 6 bases lay outside the gene matches. The CDR3 is 16 residues long. Germline V gene lookup returns CDR1 SNHLY and CDR2 FYNNEI. The CDR3 region is CASKTSGSMSTDTQYF. As DNA, the CDR3 is TGTGCCAGCAAAACTAGCGGGAGTATGAGCACAGATACGCAGTATTTT. Together with reference TRBV2 and TRBJ2-3, the CDR3 gives the full variable domain: EPEVTQTPSHQVTQMGQEVILRCVPISNHLYFYWYRQILGQKVEFLVSFYNNEISEKSEIFDDQFSVERPDGSNFTLKIRSTKLEDSAMYFCASKTSGSMSTDTQYFGPGTRLTVL.

V is TRBV7-6 and J is TRBJ1-6; 7 bases match TRBD1. V lost 4 bases to trimming and J lost 5 bases; unmatched junction nucleotides: 5. The CDR3 runs to 15 residues. CDR1 and CDR2 (germline): SGHVS, FNYEAQ. The CDR3 reads CASSSRTGHNSPLHF. In nucleotides, the CDR3 is TGTGCCAGCAGCTCTAGGACAGGCCATAATTCACCCCTCCACTTT. Full variable domain (missing parts from reference TRBV7-6 and TRBJ1-6): GAGVSQSPRYKVTKRGQDVALRCDPISGHVSLYWYRQALGQGPEFLTYFNYEAQQDKSGLPNDRFSAERPEGSISTLTIQRTEQRDSAMYRCASSSRTGHNSPLHFGNGTRLTVT.

For this clone: A junction end diverges from the germline sequence, so it may reflect a read error. The chain carries TRBV13 and TRBJ1-1; TRBD1 might be the D (6 bases). CDR1 PRHDT and CDR2 FYEKMQ come from the germline V gene (reference sequence). This CDR3 comprises 15 residues. CDR3 loop: CAGSLRGMGNTEAFF. The CDR3 nucleotides are TGTGCCGGCAGCTTGAGGGGGATGGGGAACACTGAAGCTTTCTTT.

V is TRBV10-1 and J is TRBJ2-5, with 10 bases lining up with TRBD1. The J call could be wrong; TRBJ2-7 is a better fit for the DNA end. The germline gives CDR1 WNHNN, CDR2 SYGVQD (reference sequence). This CDR3 region has 15 residues. Here the CDR3 reads CASRRARDRGSEQYF. The CDR3 DNA reads as TGCGCCAGCAGGAGGGCCCGGGACAGGGGTTCCGAGCAGTACTTC.

This chain links TRBV10-1 with TRBJ2-2, with D possibly TRBD2 on 6 matching bases. The germline CDR1 and CDR2 sequences are WNHNN and SYGVQD (reference sequence). This CDR3 comprises 13 residues. V was trimmed by 4 bases and J by 5 bases, leaving 8 bases between them. The CDR3 bases are TGCGCCAGCAGTGGGGACTTTACCGGGGAGCTGTTTTTT. As protein: CASSGDFTGELFF.

CDR3 sequence: CASSLRTSENNEQFF. The CDR3 nucleotides read TGTGCCAGCAGTTTAAGGACTAGCGAAAACAATGAGCAGTTCTTC. The rearrangement uses TRBV28 and TRBJ2-1; 9 bases are a match to TRBD2. Germline-derived CDR1 and CDR2 are MDHEN and SYDVKM. This CDR3 has 15 residues. V was pared by 2 bases and J by 5 bases, with 4 bases of the junction left unmatched.

The chain links TRBV28 to TRBJ2-6, with unresolved D. V was shortened by 4 bases and J by 4 bases, with 11 bases between the two germline ends. The CDR3 has 15 residues. Germline V lookup: CDR1 MDHEN, CDR2 SYDVKM. The CDR3 spells CASSSPSTGANVLTF. The CDR3 nucleotides read TGTGCCAGCAGTTCGCCGAGTACCGGGGCCAACGTCCTGACTTTC.

V gene TRBV6-5 combines with J gene TRBJ1-2, with D maybe TRBD1 (5 bases). CDR3 size: 11 residues. Germline CDR1 is MNHEY and CDR2 is SVGAGI. Trimming left V 8 bases short and J 8 bases short, with 12 bases between. CDR3 sequence: CASQGLWGYTF. The CDR3 DNA sequence: TGTGCCAGCCAGGGACTATGGGGCTACACCTTC.

Here the CDR3 DNA reads TGTGCCATCAGTGACCCGAGGGGCAGGGAGGACACCGGGGAGCTGTTTTTT. This translates into CAISDPRGREDTGELFF. V usage is TRBV10-3 and J usage is TRBJ2-2; TRBD2 is a possible D gene (6 bases). The germline V gene has CDR1 ENHRY and CDR2 SYGVKD. V was trimmed by 3 bases and J by 3 bases, leaving 17 bases between them. The CDR3 is 17 amino acids.

The chain has TRBV18 and TRBJ2-1, with D tentatively TRBD1 (5 bases). Trimming took 3 bases from V and 9 from J, leaving 12 bases between them. This CDR3 contains 13 residues. Germline CDR1 reads KGHSH; CDR2 reads LQKENI. CDR3: CASSPDVQGEQFF. The CDR3 bases are TGTGCCAGCTCACCCGACGTCCAGGGTGAGCAGTTCTTC.

The chain couples TRBV6-5 to TRBJ1-5; 10 bases are shared with TRBD1. V was pared by 5 bases and J by 6 bases, with 7 bases of the junction left unmatched. The CDR3 spans 15 residues. The V gene's germline CDR1 is MNHEY and CDR2 SVGAGI. The CDR3 is CASSLGTGEAQPQHF. CDR3 bases: TGTGCCAGCAGTCTTGGGACAGGGGAAGCTCAGCCCCAGCATTTT.

The rearrangement uses TRBV27 and TRBJ2-7; 8 nucleotides match TRBD1. In germline, CDR1 is MNHEY, CDR2 SMNVEV (reference sequence). V shed 8 bases, J shed 2 bases, and the junction held 11 bases outside the gene matches. The CDR3 length is 15 residues. CDR3 in DNA: TGTGCCAGCCGGAGGGGACAGGTGGTTCCCTACGAGCAGTACTTC. It yields the protein CASRRGQVVPYEQYF.